Following are 29 T cell receptor beta chains from one sample sequenced in a study of CD8+CD57+ T cells in acquired aplastic anemia. CDR3 and TCR beta VDJ profiling relied on a genomic DNA template. MiXCR, run by TCRdb on the reads, gives a single entry per CDR3 protein. The sample yields some 70,000 distinct CDR3 sequences, roughly half seen once. Source material: sorted CD4+, CD8+, or CD8+CD57+ T cells (not recorded which) from PBMCs. All receptors derive from a human donor in good health, serving as a control.

The V call is TRBV19, the J call TRBJ1-2; unclear D gene. CDR3 length equals 13 residues. Germline V gives CDR1 LNHDA, CDR2 SQIVND (reference sequence). The V and J ends lost 3 bases and 8 bases respectively, with 13 bases between them. CDR3 in DNA: TGTGCCAGTAGTATCTCTGGGCGCGAGGGCTACACCTTC. Protein sequence: CASSISGREGYTF.

Concerning this clonotype: Compared with germline, one end of the junction differs, possibly owing to a read error. V is TRBV15 and J is TRBJ1-5; D is possibly TRBD1 (6 bases). The CDR3 is 15 amino acids. Germline loops: CDR1 LNHNV, CDR2 YYDKDF (reference sequence). The CDR3, as DNA: TGTGCCACCAGCGGGTACAGGGATAGCAATCAGCCCCGGCATTTT. Protein: CATSGYRDSNQPRHF.

The gene calls are TRBV10-3 and TRBJ2-7, with D perhaps being TRBD1 or TRBD2 (5 bases each). Per the germline V gene, CDR1 is ENHRY and CDR2 is SYGVKD. The V end lost 4 bases, the J end lost 3 bases, and 16 bases lay between the germline ends. The CDR3 length is 15 residues. CDR3 DNA sequence: TGTGCCATCAGTGTAGGTAGTGGGGGTCGCTACGAGCAGTACTTC. Its protein product is CAISVGSGGRYEQYF.

CDR3 protein: CASSVGGGQSYGYTF. The CDR3 coding sequence is TGTGCCAGCAGCGTAGGGGGAGGGCAGAGCTATGGCTACACCTTC. The chain joins TRBV9 to TRBJ1-2; D remains ambiguous. The germline V gene has CDR1 SGDLS and CDR2 YYNGEE. The CDR3 has 15 residues. V was pared by 0 bases and J by 4 bases, with 13 bases between.

This chain connects TRBV2 to TRBJ2-7, with TRBD1 matching 9 bases. The junction had 6 bases not matched to a gene; V was cut back by 8 bases and J by 1 base. This CDR3 contains 14 residues. The germline CDR1 and CDR2 sequences are SNHLY and FYNNEI. The CDR3 bases are TGTGCCAGCGACGGAGGGACAGGGTCCTACGAGCAGTACTTC. Protein sequence: CASDGGTGSYEQYF. The whole variable domain, filled in from reference TRBV2 and TRBJ2-7, reads EPEVTQTPSHQVTQMGQEVILRCVPISNHLYFYWYRQILGQKVEFLVSFYNNEISEKSEIFDDQFSVERPDGSNFTLKIRSTKLEDSAMYFCASDGGTGSYEQYFGPGTRLTVT.

This clonotype has a count of ten or more. This chain connects TRBV6-4 to TRBJ2-3; 8 positions agree with TRBD2. The germline V gene encodes CDR1 MRHNA and CDR2 SNTAGT. J gave up 1 base and V 3 bases, and 0 bases lay outside the gene matches. This CDR3 has 14 amino acids. The CDR3: CASSETSGTDTQYF. CDR3 sequence (DNA): TGTGCCAGCAGTGAGACTAGCGGCACAGATACGCAGTATTTT.

This chain's CDR3 is CASSPKGGDQPQHF. CDR3 nucleotides: TGTGCCAGCAGCCCCAAAGGGGGGGATCAGCCCCAGCATTTT. The chain uses TRBV7-6 and TRBJ1-5; D possibly corresponds to TRBD1 (6 bases). With 5 bases removed from V and 5 bases from J, the gap between germline ends came to 13 bases. The V gene's germline CDR1 is SGHVS and CDR2 FNYEAQ. The CDR3 loop spans 14 amino acids.

This clonotype has ten or more counts. J is TRBJ2-3 and V is TRBV27; D gene unclear. The CDR3 is made up of 11 amino acids. The V gene's germline CDR1 is MNHEY and CDR2 SMNVEV (reference sequence). V lost 4 bases to trimming and J lost 2 bases, with 1 base between them. The CDR3 nucleotides are TGTGCCAGCAGTTCCACAGATACGCAGTATTTT. This sequence encodes CASSSTDTQYF.

J is TRBJ1-2 and V is TRBV19; unclear D gene. Trimming removed 9 bases from V and 4 bases from J, with 18 bases in between. Germline values: CDR1 LNHDA, CDR2 SQIVND (reference sequence). The CDR3 runs to 14 residues. This chain's CDR3 is CASQDGRSFYGYTF. In DNA, the CDR3 is TGTGCCAGCCAGGACGGAAGATCCTTCTATGGCTACACCTTC.

In its sample, this clonotype was seen a few times. The rearrangement joins TRBV2 to TRBJ1-6, with a tentative D call TRBD1 (5 bases). Trimming pared 8 bases from V and 10 bases from J, leaving 12 bases between. From germline, CDR1 is SNHLY and CDR2 FYNNEI. The CDR3 has 12 amino acids. CDR3 amino acids: CASLGEGSPLHF. The CDR3 DNA sequence: TGTGCCAGCCTGGGGGAGGGATCACCCCTCCACTTT.

This chain connects TRBV7-6 to TRBJ2-1, with TRBD1 matching 9 bases. CDR3 length: 16 residues. V shed 4 bases, J shed 4 bases, and the junction held 8 bases outside the gene matches. From germline, CDR1 is SGHVS and CDR2 FNYEAQ. CDR3: CASSSHPGQGYNEQFF. In DNA, the CDR3 is TGTGCCAGCAGCTCGCATCCGGGACAGGGATACAATGAGCAGTTCTTC.

This clonotype was seen at least ten times. A much larger clone sits a single nucleotide away, making a read error possible. This sequence joins TRBV6-4 and TRBJ2-3, with 12 bases identical to TRBD2. The V and J ends lost 4 bases and 1 base, in that order; junction bases with no gene match: 0. CDR3 length: 15 amino acids. Per germline, CDR1 MRHNA and CDR2 SNTAGT. The CDR3 loop is CASSGTSGGTDTQYF. In DNA, the CDR3 is TGTGCCAGCAGTGGGACTAGCGGGGGCACAGATACGCAGTATTTT.

The chain joins TRBV10-1 to TRBJ2-1; D perhaps matches TRBD2 (7 bases). Germline CDR1 reads WNHNN; CDR2 reads SYGVQD (reference sequence). With 5 bases removed from V and 6 bases from J, the gap between germline ends came to 14 bases. This CDR3 spans 14 amino acids. CDR3 amino acids: CASSRGGQGNEQFF. The CDR3 DNA sequence: TGCGCCAGCAGTCGCGGGGGCCAGGGCAATGAGCAGTTCTTC.

This clonotype came up many times. The V and J genes are TRBV12-3 or TRBV12-4 and TRBJ1-2; D may be TRBD1 (6 bases). V shed 2 bases and J shed 3 bases, with 10 bases lying between them. This CDR3 contains 14 residues. The chain's CDR3 is CASSLQGLYYGYTF. CDR3 coding DNA: TGTGCCAGCAGTTTACAGGGGTTGTACTATGGCTACACCTTC.

The chain joins TRBV7-3 to TRBJ2-1; TRBD1 matches 11 bases. Germline-derived CDR1 and CDR2 are SGHTA and FQGTGA. CDR3 length: 15 amino acids. V dropped 5 bases and J dropped 6; count of bases not matched to a gene: 6. DNA for the CDR3: TGTGCCAGCAGCATTCGCGGGACAGGGGGCAATGAGCAGTTCTTC. This translates into CASSIRGTGGNEQFF. Full variable domain (outside the CDR3, taken from reference TRBV7-3 and TRBJ2-1): GAGVSQTPSNKVTEKGKYVELRCDPISGHTALYWYRQSLGQGPEFLIYFQGTGAADDSGLPNDRFFAVRPEGSVSTLKIQRTERGDSAVYLCASSIRGTGGNEQFFGPGTRLTVL.

The gene calls are TRBV5-1 and TRBJ1-2; D unclear. V gave up 0 bases and J gave up 6 bases, with 12 bases separating them. Per germline, CDR1 SGHRS and CDR2 YFSETQ. The CDR3 has 14 amino acids. The CDR3 DNA reads as TGCGCCAGCAGCTTGGCCTCGGGAATCGATGGCTACACCTTC. Protein product: CASSLASGIDGYTF.

The V gene is TRBV19, the J gene TRBJ2-1; the D is unclear. Trimming left V 3 bases short and J 4 bases short, with 7 bases between. The CDR3 is 13 amino acids. Germline V gene data show CDR1 as LNHDA and CDR2 as SQIVND (reference sequence). CDR3 sequence reads: CASSISLYNEQFF. CDR3 DNA: TGTGCCAGTAGTATCTCCCTGTACAATGAGCAGTTCTTC. Based on the CDR3 plus reference TRBV19 and TRBJ2-1, the full variable domain is DGGITQSPKYLFRKEGQNVTLSCEQNLNHDAMYWYRQDPGQGLRLIYYSQIVNDFQKGDIAEGYSVSREKKESFPLTVTSAQKNPTAFYLCASSISLYNEQFFGPGTRLTVL.

The V call is TRBV24-1, the J call TRBJ1-4; a possible D gene is TRBD1 (6 bases). This CDR3 comprises 18 residues. Germline V gene lookup returns CDR1 KGHDR and CDR2 SFDVKD. The V end was cut by 2 bases, the J end by 0 bases, with 15 bases between. CDR3 DNA: TGTGCCACCAGTGATTCCGGGACACAACAAGCAACTAATGAAAAACTGTTTTTT. It yields the protein CATSDSGTQQATNEKLFF.

This clonotype has at least ten counts. The chain employs TRBV6-1 and TRBJ2-7; 8 bases agree with TRBD1. Germline V gives CDR1 MNHNS, CDR2 SASEGT. Losses at the gene ends were 10 bases for V and 2 bases for J; bases not matched to a gene: 10. The CDR3 runs 14 residues. The CDR3 protein is CATTDRGIPYEQYF. DNA of the CDR3: TGTGCCACTACTGACAGGGGCATTCCCTACGAGCAGTACTTC.

In regard to this clonotype: An end of the junction does not agree with germline; a read error may underlie this. V and J are TRBV7-3 and TRBJ2-2; a weak D match, TRBD2 (5 bases). CDR1 SGHTA and CDR2 FQGTGA come from the germline V gene. The CDR3 covers 13 residues. CDR3 region: CASSLLGTGELSF. CDR3 sequence (DNA): TGTGCTAGCAGCTTATTGGGCACCGGGGAGCTGTCTTTT.

V and J are TRBV19 and TRBJ2-1; TRBD1 aligns across 9 bases. This CDR3 contains 15 residues. The V segment lost 3 bases and the J segment 7 bases; nucleotides outside the gene matches: 7. Germline CDR1 and CDR2: LNHDA and SQIVND (reference sequence). DNA of the CDR3: TGTGCCAGTAGTATCCCGGGACAGGGTGGAAATGAGCAGTTCTTC. This sequence encodes CASSIPGQGGNEQFF.

Ten or more counts support this clonotype. The V and J genes are TRBV7-3 and TRBJ1-2; TRBD1 matches 9 bases. Germline values: CDR1 SGHTA, CDR2 FQGTGA. The CDR3 has 14 residues. With V trimmed by 5 bases and J by 1 base, 2 bases remained unmatched. The CDR3 region is CASSQGQGNYGYTF. DNA for the CDR3: TGTGCCAGCAGCCAGGGACAGGGTAACTATGGCTACACCTTC. The full variable domain, completed using reference TRBV7-3 and TRBJ1-2, is GAGVSQTPSNKVTEKGKYVELRCDPISGHTALYWYRQSLGQGPEFLIYFQGTGAADDSGLPNDRFFAVRPEGSVSTLKIQRTERGDSAVYLCASSQGQGNYGYTFGSGTRLTVV.

The chain uses TRBV7-3 and TRBJ2-3; 8 nucleotides agree with TRBD2. V shed 4 bases, J shed 2 bases, and the junction held 5 bases outside the gene matches. Germline V gene lookup returns CDR1 SGHTA and CDR2 FQGTGA. The CDR3 extends over 15 amino acids. Written as DNA, the CDR3 is TGTGCCAGCAGCTATCGCGGGGGGCCCACAGATACGCAGTATTTT. Its translation is CASSYRGGPTDTQYF. The complete variable domain, with remaining parts taken from reference TRBV7-3 and TRBJ2-3, reads GAGVSQTPSNKVTEKGKYVELRCDPISGHTALYWYRQSLGQGPEFLIYFQGTGAADDSGLPNDRFFAVRPEGSVSTLKIQRTERGDSAVYLCASSYRGGPTDTQYFGPGTRLTVL.

This clonotype was counted only a few times. This rearrangement joins TRBV20-1 to TRBJ2-5, with D perhaps assigned TRBD1 or TRBD2 (5 bases each). CDR1 is DFQATT and CDR2 is SNEGSKA in the germline V gene (reference sequence). Trimming stripped 2 bases from V and 4 bases from J, with 11 bases between. The CDR3 runs 13 residues. In nucleotides, the CDR3 is TGCAGTGCTAGAAAAGGGGCGGGAGAGACCCAGTACTTC. Translated: CSARKGAGETQYF.

The chain employs TRBV7-6 and TRBJ2-3, with D perhaps matching TRBD2 (5 bases). From germline, CDR1 is SGHVS and CDR2 FNYEAQ. The CDR3 has 14 amino acids. V lost 1 base and J lost 8, with 13 bases in between. CDR3 loop: CASSLGGREGTQYF. CDR3 DNA sequence: TGTGCCAGCAGCTTAGGGGGTAGAGAGGGTACGCAGTATTTT.

As concerns this clonotype: A single base separates this from a much larger clone, so it may be a read error. The chain couples TRBV24-1 to TRBJ2-1; a possible D gene is TRBD1 (5 bases). The CDR3 length is 14 residues. Between the trimmed V and J ends, which lost 5 bases and 5 bases, there was a span of 12 bases. Germline assignment: CDR1 KGHDR and CDR2 SFDVKD. CDR3 protein: CATSGAGNDNEQFF. DNA for the CDR3: TGTGCCACCAGTGGGGCAGGGAACGACAATGAGCAGTTCTTC.

Concerning this clonotype: A read error may explain this, as a much larger clone is one base away. This chain joins TRBV9 and TRBJ1-2; 7 bases agree with TRBD1. The CDR3 has 16 amino acids. V lost 3 bases to trimming and J lost 1 base; unmatched junction nucleotides: 9. Looked up from germline, CDR1 is SGDLS and CDR2 is YYNGEE. In DNA form, the CDR3 reads TGTGCCAGCAGCGCAAACCCGGGACAGAATAACTATGGCTACACCTTC. This translates into CASSANPGQNNYGYTF.

This clonotype has at least ten counts. The rearrangement joins TRBV2 to TRBJ1-1; no firm D call. V lost 4 bases and J lost 2, with 17 bases in between. This CDR3 has 16 amino acids. The germline V gene has CDR1 SNHLY and CDR2 FYNNEI. This CDR3 reads CASSGIGVKFNTEAFF. CDR3 nucleotides: TGTGCCAGCAGTGGAATAGGAGTAAAATTTAACACTGAAGCTTTCTTT.

The CDR3: CATSVVNEQFF. CDR3 DNA sequence: TGTGCCACCAGTGTGGTAAATGAGCAGTTCTTC. The gene calls are TRBV24-1 and TRBJ2-1; D unresolved. V gave up 5 bases and J gave up 7 bases, with 5 bases separating them. The CDR3 runs 11 residues. CDR1 is KGHDR and CDR2 is SFDVKD in the germline V gene.